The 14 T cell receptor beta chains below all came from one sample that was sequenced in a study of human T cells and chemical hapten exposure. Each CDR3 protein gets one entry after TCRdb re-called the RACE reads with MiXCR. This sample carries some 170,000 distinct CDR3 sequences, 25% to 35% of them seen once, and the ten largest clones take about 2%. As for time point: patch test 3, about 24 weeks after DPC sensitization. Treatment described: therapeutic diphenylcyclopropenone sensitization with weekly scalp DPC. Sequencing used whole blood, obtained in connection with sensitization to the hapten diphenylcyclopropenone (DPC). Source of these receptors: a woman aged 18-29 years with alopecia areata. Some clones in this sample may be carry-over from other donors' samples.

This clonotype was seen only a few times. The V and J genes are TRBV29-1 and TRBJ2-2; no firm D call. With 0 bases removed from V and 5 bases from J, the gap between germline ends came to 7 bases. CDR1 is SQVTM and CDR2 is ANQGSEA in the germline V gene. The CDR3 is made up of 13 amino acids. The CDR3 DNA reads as TGCAGCGTTGAAGAAGGCCAAACCGGGGAGCTGTTTTTT. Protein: CSVEEGQTGELFF.

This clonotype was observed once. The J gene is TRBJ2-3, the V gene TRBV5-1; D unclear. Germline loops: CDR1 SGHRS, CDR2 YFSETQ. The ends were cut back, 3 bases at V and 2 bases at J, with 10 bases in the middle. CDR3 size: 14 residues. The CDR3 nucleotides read TGCGCCAGCAGCTCCGCCCGGGCCACAGATACGCAGTATTTT. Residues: CASSSARATDTQYF.

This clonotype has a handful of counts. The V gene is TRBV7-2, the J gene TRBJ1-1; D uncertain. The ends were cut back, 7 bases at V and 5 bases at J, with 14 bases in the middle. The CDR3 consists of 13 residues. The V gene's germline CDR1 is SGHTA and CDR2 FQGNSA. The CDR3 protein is CASTAQNPTEAFF. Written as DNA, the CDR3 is TGTGCCAGCACCGCGCAAAATCCAACTGAAGCTTTCTTT. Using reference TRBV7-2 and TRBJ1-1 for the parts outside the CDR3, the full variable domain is GAGVSQSPSNKVTEKGKDVELRCDPISGHTALYWYRQSLGQGLEFLIYFQGNSAPDKSGLPSDRFSAERTGGSVSTLTIQRTQQEDSAVYLCASTAQNPTEAFFGQGTRLTVV.

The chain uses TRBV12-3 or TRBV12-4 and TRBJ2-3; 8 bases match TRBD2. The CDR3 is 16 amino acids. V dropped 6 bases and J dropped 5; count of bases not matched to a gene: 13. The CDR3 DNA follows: TGTGCCAGCAGCTTACACCGGGGGGGTCGAGGAGATACGCAGTATTTT. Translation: CASSLHRGGRGDTQYF.

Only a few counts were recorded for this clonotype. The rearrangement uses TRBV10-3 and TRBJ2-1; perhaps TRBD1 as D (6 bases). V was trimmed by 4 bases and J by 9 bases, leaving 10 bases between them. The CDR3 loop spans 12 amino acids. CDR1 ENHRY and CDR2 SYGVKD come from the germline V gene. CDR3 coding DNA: TGTGCCATCAGTGCAGGGGATCCTGAGCAGTTCTTC. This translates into CAISAGDPEQFF.

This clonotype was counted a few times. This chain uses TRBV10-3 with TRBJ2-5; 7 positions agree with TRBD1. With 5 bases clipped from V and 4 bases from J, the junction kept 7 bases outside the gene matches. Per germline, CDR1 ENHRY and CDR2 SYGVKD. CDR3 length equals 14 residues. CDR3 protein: CAISSGGVRETQYF. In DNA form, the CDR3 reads TGTGCCATCAGTTCAGGGGGAGTTCGAGAGACCCAGTACTTC.

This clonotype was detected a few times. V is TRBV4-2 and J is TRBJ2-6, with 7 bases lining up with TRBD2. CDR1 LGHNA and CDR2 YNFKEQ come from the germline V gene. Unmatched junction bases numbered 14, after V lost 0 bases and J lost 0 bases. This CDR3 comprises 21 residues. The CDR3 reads CASSQDPGGGQGPSGANVLTF. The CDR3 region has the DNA TGTGCCAGCAGCCAAGATCCGGGAGGTGGGCAGGGCCCCTCTGGGGCCAACGTCCTGACTTTC.

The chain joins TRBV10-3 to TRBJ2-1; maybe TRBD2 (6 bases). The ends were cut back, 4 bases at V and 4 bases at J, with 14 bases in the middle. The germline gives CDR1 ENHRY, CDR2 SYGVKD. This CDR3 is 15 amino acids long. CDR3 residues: CAISAPGVAYNEQFF. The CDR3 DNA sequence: TGTGCCATCAGTGCTCCGGGAGTTGCTTACAATGAGCAGTTCTTC.

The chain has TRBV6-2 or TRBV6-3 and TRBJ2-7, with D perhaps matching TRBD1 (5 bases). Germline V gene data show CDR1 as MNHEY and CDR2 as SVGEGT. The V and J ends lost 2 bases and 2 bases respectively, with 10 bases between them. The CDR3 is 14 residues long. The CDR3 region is CASSYRQGPYEQYF. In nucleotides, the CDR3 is TGTGCCAGCAGTTACCGGCAGGGCCCCTACGAGCAGTACTTC.

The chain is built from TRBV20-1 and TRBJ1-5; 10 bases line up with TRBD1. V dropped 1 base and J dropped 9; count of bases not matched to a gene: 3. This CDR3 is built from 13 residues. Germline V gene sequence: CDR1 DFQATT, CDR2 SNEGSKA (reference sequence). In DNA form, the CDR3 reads TGCAGTGCTAGAGTGGACAGGGGGAGGCCCCAGCATTTT. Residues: CSARVDRGRPQHF.

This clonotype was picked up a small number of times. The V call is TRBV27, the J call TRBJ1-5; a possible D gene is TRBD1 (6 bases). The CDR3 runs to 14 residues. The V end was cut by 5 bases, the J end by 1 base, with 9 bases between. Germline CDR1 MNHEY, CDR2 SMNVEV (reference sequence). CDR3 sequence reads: CASSKGDSNQPQHF. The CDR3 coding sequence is TGTGCCAGCAGTAAGGGGGACAGCAATCAGCCCCAGCATTTT.

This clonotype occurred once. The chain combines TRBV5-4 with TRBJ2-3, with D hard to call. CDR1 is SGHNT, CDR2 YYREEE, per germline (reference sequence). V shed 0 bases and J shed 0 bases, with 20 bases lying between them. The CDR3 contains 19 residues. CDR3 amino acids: CASSLVWAQYETSTDTQYF. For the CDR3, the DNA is TGTGCCAGCAGCTTGGTCTGGGCACAGTATGAGACTAGCACAGATACGCAGTATTTT.

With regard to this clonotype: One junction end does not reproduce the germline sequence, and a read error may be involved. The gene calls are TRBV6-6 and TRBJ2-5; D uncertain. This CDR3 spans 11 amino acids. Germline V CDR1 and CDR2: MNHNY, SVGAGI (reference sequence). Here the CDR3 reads CASSYGGALDF. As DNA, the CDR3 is TGTGCCAGCAGTTACGGCGGAGCTCTGGACTTC.

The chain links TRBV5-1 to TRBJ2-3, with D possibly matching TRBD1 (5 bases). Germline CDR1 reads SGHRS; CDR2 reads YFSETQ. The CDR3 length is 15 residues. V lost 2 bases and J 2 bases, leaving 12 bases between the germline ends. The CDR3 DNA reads TGCGCCAGCAGCTTAGGGGCCATTTACACAGATACGCAGTATTTT. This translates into CASSLGAIYTDTQYF.